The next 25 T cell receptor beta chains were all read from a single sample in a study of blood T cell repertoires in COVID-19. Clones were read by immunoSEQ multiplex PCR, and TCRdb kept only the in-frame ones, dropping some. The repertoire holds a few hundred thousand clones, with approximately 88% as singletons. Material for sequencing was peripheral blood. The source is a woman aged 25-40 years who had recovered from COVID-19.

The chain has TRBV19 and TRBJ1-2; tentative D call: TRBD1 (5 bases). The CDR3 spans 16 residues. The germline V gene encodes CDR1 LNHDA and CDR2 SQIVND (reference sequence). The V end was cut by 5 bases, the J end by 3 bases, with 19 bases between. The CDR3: CASSARGRPADYGYTF. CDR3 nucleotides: TGTGCCAGTAGTGCACGGGGGAGACCCGCTGACTATGGCTACACCTTC. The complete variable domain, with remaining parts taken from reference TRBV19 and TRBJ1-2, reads DGGITQSPKYLFRKEGQNVTLSCEQNLNHDAMYWYRQDPGQGLRLIYYSQIVNDFQKGDIAEGYSVSREKKESFPLTVTSAQKNPTAFYLCASSARGRPADYGYTFGSGTRLTVV.

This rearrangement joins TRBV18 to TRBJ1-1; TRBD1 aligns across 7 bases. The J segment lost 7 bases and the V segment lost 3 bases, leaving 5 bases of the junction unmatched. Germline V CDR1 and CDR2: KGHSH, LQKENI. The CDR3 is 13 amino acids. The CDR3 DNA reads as TGTGCCAGCTCACCTTTAGGACAGGTTGAAGCTTTCTTT. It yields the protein CASSPLGQVEAFF.

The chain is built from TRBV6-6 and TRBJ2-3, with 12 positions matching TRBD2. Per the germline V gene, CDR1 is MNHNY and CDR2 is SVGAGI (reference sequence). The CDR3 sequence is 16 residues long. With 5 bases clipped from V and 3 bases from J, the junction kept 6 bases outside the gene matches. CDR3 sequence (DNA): TGTGCCAGCAGTAAAACTAGCGGGGGGTGGACAGATACGCAGTATTTT. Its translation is CASSKTSGGWTDTQYF.

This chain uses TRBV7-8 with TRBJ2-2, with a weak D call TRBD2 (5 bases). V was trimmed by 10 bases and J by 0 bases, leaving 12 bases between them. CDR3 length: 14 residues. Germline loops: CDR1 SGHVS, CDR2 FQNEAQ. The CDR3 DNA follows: TGTGCCACCCTAGGAGCGGCGAACACCGGGGAGCTGTTTTTT. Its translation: CATLGAANTGELFF.

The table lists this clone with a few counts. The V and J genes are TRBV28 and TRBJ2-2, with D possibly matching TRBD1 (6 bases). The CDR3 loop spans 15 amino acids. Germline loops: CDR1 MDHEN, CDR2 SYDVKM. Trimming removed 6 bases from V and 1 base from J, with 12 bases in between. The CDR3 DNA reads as TGTGCCAGCAGATTAACGACAGGGAACACCGGGGAGCTGTTTTTT. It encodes CASRLTTGNTGELFF. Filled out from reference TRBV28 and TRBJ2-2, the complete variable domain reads DVKVTQSSRYLVKRTGEKVFLECVQDMDHENMFWYRQDPGLGLRLIYFSYDVKMKEKGDIPEGYSVSREKKERFSLILESASTNQTSMYLCASRLTTGNTGELFFGEGSRLTVL.

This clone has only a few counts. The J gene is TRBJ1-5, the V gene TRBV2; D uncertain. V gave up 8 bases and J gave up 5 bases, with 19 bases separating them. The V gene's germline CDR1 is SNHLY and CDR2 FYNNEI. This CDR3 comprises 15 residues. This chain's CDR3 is CASCCLAGIHQPQHF. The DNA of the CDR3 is TGTGCCAGCTGCTGTTTAGCGGGGATCCATCAGCCCCAGCATTTT.

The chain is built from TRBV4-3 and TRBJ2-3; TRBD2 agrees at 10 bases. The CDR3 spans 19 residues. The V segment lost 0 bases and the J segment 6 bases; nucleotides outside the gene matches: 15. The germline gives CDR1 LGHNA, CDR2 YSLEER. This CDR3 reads CASSQDVVAGGPRRDTQYF. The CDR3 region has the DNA TGCGCCAGCAGCCAAGATGTGGTAGCGGGGGGCCCTCGGCGGGATACGCAGTATTTT.

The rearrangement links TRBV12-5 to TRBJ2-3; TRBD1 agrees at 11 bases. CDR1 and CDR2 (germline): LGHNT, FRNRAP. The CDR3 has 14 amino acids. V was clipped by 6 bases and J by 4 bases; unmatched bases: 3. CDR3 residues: CASGRTGGADTQYF. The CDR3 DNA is TGTGCTAGTGGGCGGACAGGGGGCGCAGATACGCAGTATTTT.

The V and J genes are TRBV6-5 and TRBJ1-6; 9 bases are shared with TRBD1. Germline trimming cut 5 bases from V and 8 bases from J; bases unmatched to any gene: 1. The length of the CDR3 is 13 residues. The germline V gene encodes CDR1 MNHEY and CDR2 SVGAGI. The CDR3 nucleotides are TGTGCCAGCAGTAGGGACAGGGATTCACCCCTCCACTTT. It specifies CASSRDRDSPLHF.

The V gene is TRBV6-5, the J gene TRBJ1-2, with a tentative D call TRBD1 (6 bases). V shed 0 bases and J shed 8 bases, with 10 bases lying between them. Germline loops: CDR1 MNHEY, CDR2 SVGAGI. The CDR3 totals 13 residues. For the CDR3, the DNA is TGTGCCAGCAGTTACTCGGGGGCGGACGGCTACACCTTC. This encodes CASSYSGADGYTF.

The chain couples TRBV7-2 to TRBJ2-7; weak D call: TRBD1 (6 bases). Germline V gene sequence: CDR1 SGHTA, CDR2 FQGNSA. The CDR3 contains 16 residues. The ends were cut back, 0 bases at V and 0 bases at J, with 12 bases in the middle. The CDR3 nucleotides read TGTGCCAGCAGCTTAGCTTTTCAGGGGTACTCCTACGAGCAGTACTTC. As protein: CASSLAFQGYSYEQYF. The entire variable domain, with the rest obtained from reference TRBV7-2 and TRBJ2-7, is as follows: GAGVSQSPSNKVTEKGKDVELRCDPISGHTALYWYRQSLGQGLEFLIYFQGNSAPDKSGLPSDRFSAERTGGSVSTLTIQRTQQEDSAVYLCASSLAFQGYSYEQYFGPGTRLTVT.

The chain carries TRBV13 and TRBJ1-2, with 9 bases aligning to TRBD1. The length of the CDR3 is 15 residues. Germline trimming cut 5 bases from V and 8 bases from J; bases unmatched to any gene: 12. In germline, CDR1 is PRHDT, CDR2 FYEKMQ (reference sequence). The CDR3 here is CASSLNAGTGKGYTF. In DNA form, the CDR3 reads TGTGCCAGCAGCCTAAACGCTGGGACAGGGAAAGGCTACACCTTC.

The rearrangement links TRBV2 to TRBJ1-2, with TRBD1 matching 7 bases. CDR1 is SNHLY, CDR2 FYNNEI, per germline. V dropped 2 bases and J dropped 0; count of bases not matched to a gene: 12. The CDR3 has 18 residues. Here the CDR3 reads CASSEQGQRRWANYGYTF. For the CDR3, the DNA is TGTGCCAGCAGTGAACAGGGACAGAGGAGGTGGGCTAACTATGGCTACACCTTC.

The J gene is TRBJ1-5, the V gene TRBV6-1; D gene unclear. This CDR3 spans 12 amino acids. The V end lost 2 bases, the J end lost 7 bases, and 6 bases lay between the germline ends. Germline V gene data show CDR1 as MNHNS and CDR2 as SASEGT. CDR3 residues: CASSELRQPQHF. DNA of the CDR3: TGTGCCAGCAGTGAATTGAGGCAGCCCCAGCATTTT.

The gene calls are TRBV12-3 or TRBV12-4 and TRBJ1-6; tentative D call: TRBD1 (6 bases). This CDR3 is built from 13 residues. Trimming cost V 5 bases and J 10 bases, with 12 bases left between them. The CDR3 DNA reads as TGTGCCAGCAGTCGAATACAGGGCTCACCCCTCCACTTT. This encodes CASSRIQGSPLHF.

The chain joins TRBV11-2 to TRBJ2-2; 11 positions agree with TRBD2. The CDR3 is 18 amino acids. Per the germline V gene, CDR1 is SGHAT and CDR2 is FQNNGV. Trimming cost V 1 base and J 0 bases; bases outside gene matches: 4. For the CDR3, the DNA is TGTGCCAGCAGCTTAGGTCTAGCGGGGGGTTCGAACACCGGGGAGCTGTTTTTT. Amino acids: CASSLGLAGGSNTGELFF.

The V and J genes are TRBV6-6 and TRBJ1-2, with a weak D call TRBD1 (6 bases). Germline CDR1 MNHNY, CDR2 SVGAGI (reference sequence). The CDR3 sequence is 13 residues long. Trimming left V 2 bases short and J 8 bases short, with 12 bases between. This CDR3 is CASSYQGRGGYTF. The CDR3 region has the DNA TGTGCCAGCAGTTACCAGGGGCGAGGCGGCTACACCTTC.

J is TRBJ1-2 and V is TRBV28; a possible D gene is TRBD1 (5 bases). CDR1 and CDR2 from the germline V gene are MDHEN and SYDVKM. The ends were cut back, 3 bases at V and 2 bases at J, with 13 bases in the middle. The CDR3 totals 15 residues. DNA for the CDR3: TGTGCCAGCAGTTTTCTGCGGCGGACAAACTATGGCTACACCTTC. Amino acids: CASSFLRRTNYGYTF.

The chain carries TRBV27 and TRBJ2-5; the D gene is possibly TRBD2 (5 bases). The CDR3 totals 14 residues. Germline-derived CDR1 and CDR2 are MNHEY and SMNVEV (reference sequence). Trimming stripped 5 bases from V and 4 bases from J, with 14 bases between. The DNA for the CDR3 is TGTGCCAGCAGTCCCCGGGATTTTGGAGAGACCCAGTACTTC. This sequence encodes CASSPRDFGETQYF.

The CDR3 sequence is CASAAGDRDLFRTQYF. The CDR3 coding sequence is TGTGCCAGCGCCGCTGGGGACAGGGACCTTTTTAGGACGCAGTATTTT. This chain links TRBV6-6 with TRBJ2-3; 9 bases are shared with TRBD1. V dropped 8 bases and J dropped 9; count of bases not matched to a gene: 18. CDR1 and CDR2 from the germline V gene are MNHNY and SVGAGI (reference sequence). This CDR3 has 16 residues.

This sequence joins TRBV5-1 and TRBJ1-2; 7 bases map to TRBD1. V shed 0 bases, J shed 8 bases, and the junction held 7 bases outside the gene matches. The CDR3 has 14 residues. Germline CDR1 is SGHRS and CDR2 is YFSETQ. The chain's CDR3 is CASSLGSGGKGYTF. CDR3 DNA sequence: TGCGCCAGCAGCTTGGGGTCAGGGGGTAAGGGCTACACCTTC.

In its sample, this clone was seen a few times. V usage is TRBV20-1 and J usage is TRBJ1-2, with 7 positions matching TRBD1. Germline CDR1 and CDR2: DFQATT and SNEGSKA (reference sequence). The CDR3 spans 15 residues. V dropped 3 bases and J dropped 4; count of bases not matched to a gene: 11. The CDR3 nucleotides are TGCAGTGCTAGTGCCCTACAGGGGTCCTCCTATGGCTACACCTTC. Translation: CSASALQGSSYGYTF.

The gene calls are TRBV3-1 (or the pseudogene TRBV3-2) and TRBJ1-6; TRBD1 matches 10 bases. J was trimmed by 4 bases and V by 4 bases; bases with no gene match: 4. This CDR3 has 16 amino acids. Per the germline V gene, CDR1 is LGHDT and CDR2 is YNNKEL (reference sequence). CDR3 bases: TGTGCCAGCAGCCTCCGGACAGGGGGTTATAATTCACCCCTCCACTTT. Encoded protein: CASSLRTGGYNSPLHF.

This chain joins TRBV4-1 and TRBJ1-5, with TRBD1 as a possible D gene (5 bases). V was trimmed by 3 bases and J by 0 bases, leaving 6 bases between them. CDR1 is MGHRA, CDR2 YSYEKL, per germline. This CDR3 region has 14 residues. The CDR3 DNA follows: TGCGCCAGCAGCCAGACAGTTAGCAATCAGCCCCAGCATTTT. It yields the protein CASSQTVSNQPQHF.

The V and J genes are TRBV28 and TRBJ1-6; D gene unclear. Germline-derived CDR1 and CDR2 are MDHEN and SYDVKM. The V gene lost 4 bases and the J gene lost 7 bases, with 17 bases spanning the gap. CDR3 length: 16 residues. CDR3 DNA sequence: TGTGCCAGCAGTTATTGGACTGCGGAACTAAATTCACCCCTCCACTTT. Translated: CASSYWTAELNSPLHF.